This T cell receptor (beta chain) stems from a study of T cells in localized non-small cell lung cancer. Profiled with immunoSEQ multiplex PCR; TCRdb holds only in-frame clones, not every one. The profile shows roughly 25,000 clones, roughly 90% of them singletons. Turning to this clone: Antigen unknown.

Germline lookup yields CDR1 SQVTM and CDR2 ANQGSEA. The CDR3 is 15 residues long. V was clipped by 1 base and J by 5 bases; unmatched bases: 9. Findings and limits, study-wide: Turning up in adjacent lung were a median about 56 of the top 100 tumor clones. Tumor showed lower T cell clonality than uninvolved adjacent lung, where it was highest.

The TCR comes from a man aged 35-69 years with stage II lung adenocarcinoma. The starting material was PBMCs, obtained before any cancer treatment. The rearrangement uses TRBV29-1 and TRBJ2-3; 7 bases agree with TRBD2. CDR3 in amino acids: CSVEAASGPGDTQYF. For the CDR3, the DNA is TGCAGCGTTGAAGCGGCTAGCGGACCGGGAGATACGCAGTATTTT.